The 13 T cell receptor beta chains listed next were all sequenced from one sample in a study of blood T cell repertoires in COVID-19. Sequencing was performed with immunoSEQ multiplex PCR; in TCRdb, only in-frame clones are kept and a portion is missing. The sample includes about 220,000 clones, over 75% seen only once; the top ten take roughly 5%. Sequenced sample: peripheral blood. The receptors were sampled from a human donor in a cohort sampled during active COVID-19.

The V and J genes are TRBV30 and TRBJ1-1; D unresolved. Trimming left V 3 bases short and J 0 bases short, with 5 bases between. The CDR3 runs 12 residues. Germline V lookup: CDR1 GTSNPN, CDR2 SVGIG (reference sequence). The CDR3 region has the DNA TGTGCCTGGAGCCCGGTGAACACTGAAGCTTTCTTT. Amino acids: CAWSPVNTEAFF.

This rearrangement joins TRBV20-1 to TRBJ1-1; D is ambiguous. Germline CDR1 DFQATT, CDR2 SNEGSKA (reference sequence). The CDR3 consists of 11 residues. V was cut by 6 bases and J by 8 bases, with 13 bases left in between. CDR3 residues: CSAELREEAFF. The DNA of the CDR3 is TGCAGTGCCGAACTGCGGGAAGAAGCTTTCTTT.

The chain carries TRBV28 and TRBJ2-1; 8 bases are shared with TRBD1. Germline assignment: CDR1 MDHEN and CDR2 SYDVKM. The CDR3 consists of 15 residues. The V segment lost 7 bases and the J segment 1 base; nucleotides outside the gene matches: 6. CDR3 bases: TGTGCCAGCACAACACGACAGGGGTCCTACAATGAGCAGTTCTTC. Amino acids: CASTTRQGSYNEQFF.

This clone was seen only a few times. The genes are TRBV4-2 and TRBJ2-7, with D perhaps TRBD2 (6 bases). The CDR3 has 18 amino acids. Germline CDR1 LGHNA, CDR2 YNFKEQ. V was cut by 1 base and J by 0 bases, with 19 bases left in between. The CDR3 sequence is CASSQGIRLVTSSYEQYF. For the CDR3, the DNA is TGTGCCAGCAGCCAAGGAATACGACTAGTTACGAGCTCCTACGAGCAGTACTTC.

This chain joins TRBV15 and TRBJ2-1; TRBD2 matches at 14 bases. Per the germline V gene, CDR1 is LNHNV and CDR2 is YYDKDF (reference sequence). With 3 bases clipped from V and 8 bases from J, the junction kept 9 bases outside the gene matches. The CDR3 is 17 amino acids. The CDR3 sequence is CATSRTRGLAGAHEQFF. DNA of the CDR3: TGTGCCACCAGCAGGACCCGGGGACTAGCGGGAGCCCATGAGCAGTTCTTC.

This chain joins TRBV12-5 and TRBJ2-3; D perhaps matches TRBD1 (6 bases). Germline loops: CDR1 LGHNT, CDR2 FRNRAP. Trimming stripped 7 bases from V and 0 bases from J, with 14 bases between. The CDR3 runs to 15 residues. The CDR3 region has the DNA TGTGCTAGTGCTCCGGGACAACTTAGCACAGATACGCAGTATTTT. Protein: CASAPGQLSTDTQYF.

This clone was seen once. The rearrangement joins TRBV10-3 to TRBJ2-1; 9 nucleotides line up with TRBD1. Germline V gene sequence: CDR1 ENHRY, CDR2 SYGVKD. This CDR3 contains 16 residues. The V and J ends lost 7 bases and 0 bases, in that order; junction bases with no gene match: 7. This CDR3 is CAIKPGQGSSYNEQFF. The CDR3, as DNA: TGTGCCATCAAGCCGGGACAGGGAAGCTCCTACAATGAGCAGTTCTTC.

This rearrangement joins TRBV6-6 to TRBJ2-7; TRBD2 agrees at 8 bases. Germline V gene sequence: CDR1 MNHNY, CDR2 SVGAGI (reference sequence). This CDR3 contains 16 residues. Losses at the gene ends were 7 bases for V and 5 bases for J; bases not matched to a gene: 16. CDR3 bases: TGTGCCAGCACCCTTGGAGGGGCGGGAGGTAGAAACGAGCAGTACTTC. This gives the protein CASTLGGAGGRNEQYF.

The rearrangement joins TRBV5-1 to TRBJ2-5; TRBD2 aligns across 10 bases. The length of the CDR3 is 15 residues. Germline V gene data show CDR1 as SGHRS and CDR2 as YFSETQ. V lost 0 bases, J lost 6 bases, and 5 bases stayed unmatched. The CDR3 spells CASSLEIAGGKTQYF. The CDR3 DNA is TGCGCCAGCAGCTTGGAGATAGCGGGAGGAAAGACCCAGTACTTC.

This chain joins TRBV6-5 and TRBJ1-3; 8 bases line up with TRBD1. Germline loops: CDR1 MNHEY, CDR2 SVGAGI. This CDR3 contains 15 residues. V trimming: 6 bases; J trimming: 1 base; junction bases outside the gene matches: 5. DNA for the CDR3: TGTGCCAGCAGCCAGGGGGCGCGGTCTGGAAACACCATATATTTT. Protein sequence: CASSQGARSGNTIYF.

The V call is TRBV6-5, the J call TRBJ2-2; tentative D call: TRBD1 (6 bases). In germline, CDR1 is MNHEY, CDR2 SVGAGI. The CDR3 spans 14 residues. Trimming removed 8 bases from V and 8 bases from J, with 18 bases in between. CDR3 loop: CASRTDVMTGELFF. The CDR3 DNA reads TGTGCCAGCCGGACAGACGTTATGACAGGGGAGCTGTTTTTT.

This clone has a single count. The rearrangement joins TRBV7-9 to TRBJ2-1; a possible D gene is TRBD2 (7 bases). The V gene's germline CDR1 is SEHNR and CDR2 FQNEAQ (reference sequence). This CDR3 is 16 amino acids long. Trimming stripped 2 bases from V and 7 bases from J, with 18 bases between. The CDR3 bases are TGTGCCAGCAGCTTACGTATCGGGGAGGGGGGAAATGAGCAGTTCTTC. Protein product: CASSLRIGEGGNEQFF.

The rearrangement links TRBV11-2 to TRBJ2-7, with TRBD1 identical over 7 bases. V trimming: 7 bases; J trimming: 7 bases; junction bases outside the gene matches: 13. From germline, CDR1 is SGHAT and CDR2 FQNNGV. This CDR3 contains 14 residues. The CDR3 here is CASTPGAGGLEQYF. The CDR3 bases are TGTGCCAGCACCCCTGGGGCAGGGGGTTTGGAGCAGTACTTC.